This TCR beta chain was found in a study of blood T cell repertoires in COVID-19. Whole-study context: Sample material is recorded as cDNA or gDNA derived from T cells, B-cell-depleted T cells, or PBMCs.

The CDR3 loop spans 16 amino acids. The V and J ends lost 4 bases and 0 bases, in that order; junction bases with no gene match: 4. The germline gives CDR1 KGHDR, CDR2 SFDVKD. Sequencing was performed with immunoSEQ multiplex PCR; in TCRdb, only in-frame clones are kept and a portion is missing. Of 200,000 to 300,000 clones listed, approximately 86% were seen once; the top ten hold more than 5%. This clone was recorded only once. The sequencing input was peripheral blood. The rearrangement links TRBV24-1 to TRBJ2-1, with 8 bases identical to TRBD2. This clonotype originated in a human donor in a cohort sampled during active COVID-19. The CDR3, as DNA: TGTGCCACCAGTGACCAGAGCGGGGGCTCCTACAATGAGCAGTTCTTC. Translation: CATSDQSGGSYNEQFF.